Sequencing of this T cell receptor (beta chain) was carried out in a study of blood T cell repertoires in COVID-19. Assay used: immunoSEQ multiplex PCR; TCRdb lists only in-frame clones, some missing. Of more than 150,000 clones listed, about 90% are singletons. The CDR3 sequence is 16 residues long. V lost 1 base and J lost 7, with 16 bases in between. The germline V gene encodes CDR1 KGHDR and CDR2 SFDVKD. Sequencing was performed on PBMCs or T cells enriched from blood (not recorded which). This clonotype was sampled from a woman in her 30s who had recovered from COVID-19. The chain is built from TRBV24-1 and TRBJ2-1, with a possible D match to TRBD1 (5 bases). CDR3 in amino acids: CATSDFGAGKQNEQFF. For the CDR3, the DNA is TGTGCCACCAGTGATTTTGGGGCAGGGAAACAGAATGAGCAGTTCTTC.